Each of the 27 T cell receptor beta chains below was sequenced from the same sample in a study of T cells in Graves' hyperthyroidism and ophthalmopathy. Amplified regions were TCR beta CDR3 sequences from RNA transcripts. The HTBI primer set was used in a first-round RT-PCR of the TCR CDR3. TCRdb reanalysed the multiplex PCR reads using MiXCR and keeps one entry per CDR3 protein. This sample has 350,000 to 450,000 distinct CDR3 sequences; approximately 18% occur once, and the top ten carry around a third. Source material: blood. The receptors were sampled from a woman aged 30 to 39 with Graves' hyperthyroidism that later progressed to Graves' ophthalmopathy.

Here the CDR3 DNA reads TGTGCCAGTAGAAAGAAGGGACAGGCCAGCTCTGGGGCCAACGTCCTGACTTTC. Translation: CASRKKGQASSGANVLTF. J is TRBJ2-6 and V is TRBV19; TRBD1 agrees at 8 bases. V lost 6 bases, J lost 0 bases, and 10 bases stayed unmatched. This CDR3 contains 18 residues. Germline V CDR1 and CDR2: LNHDA, SQIVND (reference sequence). The variable domain in full, with the rest retrieved from reference TRBV19 and TRBJ2-6, is DGGITQSPKYLFRKEGQNVTLSCEQNLNHDAMYWYRQDPGQGLRLIYYSQIVNDFQKGDIAEGYSVSREKKESFPLTVTSAQKNPTAFYLCASRKKGQASSGANVLTFGAGSRLTVL.

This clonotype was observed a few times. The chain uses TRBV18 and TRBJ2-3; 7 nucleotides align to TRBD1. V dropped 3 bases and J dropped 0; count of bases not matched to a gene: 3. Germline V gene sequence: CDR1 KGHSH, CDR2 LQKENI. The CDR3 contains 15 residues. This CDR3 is CASSPGQASTDTQYF. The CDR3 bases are TGTGCCAGCTCACCCGGACAGGCTAGCACAGATACGCAGTATTTT.

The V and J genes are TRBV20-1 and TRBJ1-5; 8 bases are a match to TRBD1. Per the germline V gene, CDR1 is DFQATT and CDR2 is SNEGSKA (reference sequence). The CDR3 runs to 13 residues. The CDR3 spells CSAWTGYNQPQHF. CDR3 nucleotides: TGCAGCGCCTGGACAGGGTACAATCAGCCCCAGCATTTT.

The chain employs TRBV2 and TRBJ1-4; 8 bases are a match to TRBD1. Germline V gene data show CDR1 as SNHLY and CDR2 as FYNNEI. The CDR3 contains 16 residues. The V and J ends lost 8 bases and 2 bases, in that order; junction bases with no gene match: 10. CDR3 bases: TGTGCCAGCGGCGGGACAGGACATAATACTAATGAAAAACTGTTTTTT. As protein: CASGGTGHNTNEKLFF.

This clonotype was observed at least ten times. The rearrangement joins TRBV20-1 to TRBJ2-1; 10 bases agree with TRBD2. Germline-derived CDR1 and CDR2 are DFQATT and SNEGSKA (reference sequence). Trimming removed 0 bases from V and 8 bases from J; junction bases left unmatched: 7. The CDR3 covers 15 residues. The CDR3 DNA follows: TGCAGTGCTAGAGAGGCTAGCGGGGGAGTTGATGAGCAGTTCTTC. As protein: CSAREASGGVDEQFF.

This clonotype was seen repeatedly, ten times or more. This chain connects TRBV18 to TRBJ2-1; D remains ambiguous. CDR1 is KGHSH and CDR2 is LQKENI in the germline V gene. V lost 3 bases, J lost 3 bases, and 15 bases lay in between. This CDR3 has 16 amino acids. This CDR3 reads CASSPGRVTSYNEQFF. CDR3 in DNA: TGTGCCAGCTCACCGGGTCGAGTGACCAGCTACAATGAGCAGTTCTTC.

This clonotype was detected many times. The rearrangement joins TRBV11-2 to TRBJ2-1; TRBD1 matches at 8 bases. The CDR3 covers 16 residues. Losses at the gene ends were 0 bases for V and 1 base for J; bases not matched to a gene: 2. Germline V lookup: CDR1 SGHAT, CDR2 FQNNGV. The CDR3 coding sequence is TGTGCCAGCAGCTTAGATGACAGGGGATCCTACAATGAGCAGTTCTTC. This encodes CASSLDDRGSYNEQFF.

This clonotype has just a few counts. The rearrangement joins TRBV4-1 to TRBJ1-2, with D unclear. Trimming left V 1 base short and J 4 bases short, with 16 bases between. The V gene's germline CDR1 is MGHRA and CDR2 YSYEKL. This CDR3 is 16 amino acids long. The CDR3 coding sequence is TGCGCCAGCAGCCAAGTTTCGGTCGGGAGCTCCTATGGCTACACCTTC. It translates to CASSQVSVGSSYGYTF.

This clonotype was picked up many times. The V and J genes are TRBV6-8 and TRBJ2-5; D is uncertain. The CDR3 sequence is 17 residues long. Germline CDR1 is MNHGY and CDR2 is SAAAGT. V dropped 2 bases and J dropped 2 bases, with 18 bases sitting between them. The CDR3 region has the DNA TGTGCCAGCAGTTACAAGGTTTGGCCAACTTTTCAAGAGACCCAGTACTTC. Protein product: CASSYKVWPTFQETQYF.

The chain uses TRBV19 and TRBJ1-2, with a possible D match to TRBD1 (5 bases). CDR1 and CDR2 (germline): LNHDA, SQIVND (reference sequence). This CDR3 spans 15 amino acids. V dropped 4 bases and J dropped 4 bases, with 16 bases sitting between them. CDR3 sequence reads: CASSTRGGYFYGYTF. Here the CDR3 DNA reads TGTGCCAGTAGTACCCGGGGCGGCTATTTCTATGGCTACACCTTC. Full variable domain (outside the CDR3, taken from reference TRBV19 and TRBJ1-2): DGGITQSPKYLFRKEGQNVTLSCEQNLNHDAMYWYRQDPGQGLRLIYYSQIVNDFQKGDIAEGYSVSREKKESFPLTVTSAQKNPTAFYLCASSTRGGYFYGYTFGSGTRLTVV.

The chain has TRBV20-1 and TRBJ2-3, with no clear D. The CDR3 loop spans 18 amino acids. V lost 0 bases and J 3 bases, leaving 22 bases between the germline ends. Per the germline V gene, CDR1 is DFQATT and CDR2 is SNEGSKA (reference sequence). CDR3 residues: CSARDWLETLEDTDTQYF. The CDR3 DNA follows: TGCAGTGCTAGAGATTGGTTGGAGACCCTCGAAGATACAGATACGCAGTATTTT.

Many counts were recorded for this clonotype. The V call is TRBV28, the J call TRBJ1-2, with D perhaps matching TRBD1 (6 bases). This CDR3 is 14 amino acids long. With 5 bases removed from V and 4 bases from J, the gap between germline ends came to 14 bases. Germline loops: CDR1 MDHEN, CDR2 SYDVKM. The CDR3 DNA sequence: TGTGCCAGCAGTCCGACAGGACCGGTCTATGGCTACACCTTC. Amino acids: CASSPTGPVYGYTF.

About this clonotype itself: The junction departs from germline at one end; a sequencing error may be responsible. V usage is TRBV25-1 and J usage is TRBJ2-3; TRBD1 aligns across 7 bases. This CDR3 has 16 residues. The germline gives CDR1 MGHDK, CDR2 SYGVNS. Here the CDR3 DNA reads TGTACCAGCAGTGGGGGACCGACAGGGACCACAGATACGCAGTATTTT. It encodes CTSSGGPTGTTDTQYF.

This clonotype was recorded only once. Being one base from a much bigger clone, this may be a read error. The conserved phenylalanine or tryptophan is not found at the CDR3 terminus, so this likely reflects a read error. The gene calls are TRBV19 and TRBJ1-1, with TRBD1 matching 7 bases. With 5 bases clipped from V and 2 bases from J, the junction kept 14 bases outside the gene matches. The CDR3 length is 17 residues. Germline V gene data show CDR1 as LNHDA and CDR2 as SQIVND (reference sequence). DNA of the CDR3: TGTGCCAGTAGTCCTAAACCCGGGACAGAGAGTAACACTGAAGCTTTCTCT. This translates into CASSPKPGTESNTEAFS.

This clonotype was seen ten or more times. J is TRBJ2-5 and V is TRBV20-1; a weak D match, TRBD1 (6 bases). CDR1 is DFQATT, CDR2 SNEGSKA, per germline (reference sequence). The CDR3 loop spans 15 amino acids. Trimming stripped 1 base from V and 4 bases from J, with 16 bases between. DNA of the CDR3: TGCAGTGCTAGAGGGGGCCAACAGGGCCGAGAGACCCAGTACTTC. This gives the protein CSARGGQQGRETQYF.

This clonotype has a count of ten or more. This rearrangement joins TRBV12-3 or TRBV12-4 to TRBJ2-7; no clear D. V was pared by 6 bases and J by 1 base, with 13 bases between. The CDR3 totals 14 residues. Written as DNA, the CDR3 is TGTGCCAGCAGCTTGGGCTCGTCTTCCTACGAGCAGTACTTC. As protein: CASSLGSSSYEQYF.

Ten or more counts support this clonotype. Here the CDR3 reads CASDRGTGVYNEQFF. CDR3 DNA: TGTGCCAGCGACAGGGGCACAGGGGTCTACAATGAGCAGTTCTTC. This sequence joins TRBV6-1 and TRBJ2-1; 8 nucleotides match TRBD1. Germline CDR1 and CDR2: MNHNS and SASEGT. V gave up 8 bases and J gave up 3 bases; unmatched junction bases: 9. CDR3 length equals 15 residues.

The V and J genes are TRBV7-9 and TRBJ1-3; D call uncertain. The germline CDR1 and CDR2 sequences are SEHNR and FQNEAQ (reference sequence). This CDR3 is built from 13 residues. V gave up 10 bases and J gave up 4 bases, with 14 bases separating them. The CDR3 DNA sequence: TGTGCCACCGGCAGAGGTTCGGGAAACACCATATATTTT. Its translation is CATGRGSGNTIYF.

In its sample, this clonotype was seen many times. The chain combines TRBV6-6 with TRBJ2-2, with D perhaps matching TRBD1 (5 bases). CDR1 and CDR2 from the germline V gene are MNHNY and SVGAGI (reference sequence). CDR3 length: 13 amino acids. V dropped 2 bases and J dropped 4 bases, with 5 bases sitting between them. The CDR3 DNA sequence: TGTGCCAGCAGTTACAGGGGCACCGGGGAGCTGTTTTTT. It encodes CASSYRGTGELFF.

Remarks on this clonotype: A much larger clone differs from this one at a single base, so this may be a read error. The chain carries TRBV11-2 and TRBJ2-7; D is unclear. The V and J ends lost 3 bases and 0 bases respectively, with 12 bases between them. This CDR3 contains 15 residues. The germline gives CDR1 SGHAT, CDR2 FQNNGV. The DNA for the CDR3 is TGTGCCAGCAGCTTTTCGCCGTCGAGCTCCTACGAGCAGTACTTC. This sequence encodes CASSFSPSSSYEQYF.

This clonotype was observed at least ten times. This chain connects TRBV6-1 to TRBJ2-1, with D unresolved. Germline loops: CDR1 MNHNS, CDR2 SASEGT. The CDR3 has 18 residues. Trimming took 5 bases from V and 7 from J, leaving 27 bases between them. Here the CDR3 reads CASSTPTITWSMTNEQFF. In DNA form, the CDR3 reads TGTGCCAGCAGTACTCCCACAATCACTTGGTCTATGACTAATGAGCAGTTCTTC.

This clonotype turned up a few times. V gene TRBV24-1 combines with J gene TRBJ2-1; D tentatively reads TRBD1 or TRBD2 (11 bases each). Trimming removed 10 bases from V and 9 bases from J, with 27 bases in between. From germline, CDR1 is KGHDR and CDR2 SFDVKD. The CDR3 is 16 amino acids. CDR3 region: CATDRGRLAGGGEQFF. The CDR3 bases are TGTGCCACGGACAGGGGGCGGCTAGCGGGAGGAGGTGAGCAGTTCTTC.

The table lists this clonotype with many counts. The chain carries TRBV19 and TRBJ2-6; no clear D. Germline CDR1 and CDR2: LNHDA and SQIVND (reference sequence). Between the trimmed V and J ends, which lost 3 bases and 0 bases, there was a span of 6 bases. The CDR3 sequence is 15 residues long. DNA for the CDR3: TGTGCCAGTAGTATCGAGAGCTCTGGGGCCAACGTCCTGACTTTC. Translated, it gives CASSIESSGANVLTF.

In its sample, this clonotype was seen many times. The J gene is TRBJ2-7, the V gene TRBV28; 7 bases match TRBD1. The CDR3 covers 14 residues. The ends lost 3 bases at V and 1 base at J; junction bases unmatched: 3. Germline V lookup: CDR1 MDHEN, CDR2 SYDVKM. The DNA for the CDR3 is TGTGCCAGCAGTTTGTGGGACAGATCCTACGAGCAGTACTTC. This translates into CASSLWDRSYEQYF.

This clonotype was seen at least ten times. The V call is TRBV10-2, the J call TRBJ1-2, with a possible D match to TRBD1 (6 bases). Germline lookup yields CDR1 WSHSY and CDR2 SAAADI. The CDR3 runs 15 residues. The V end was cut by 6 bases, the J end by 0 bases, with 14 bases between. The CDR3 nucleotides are TGCGCCAGCAGGACGGACAGCCAAGCTAACTATGGCTACACCTTC. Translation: CASRTDSQANYGYTF.

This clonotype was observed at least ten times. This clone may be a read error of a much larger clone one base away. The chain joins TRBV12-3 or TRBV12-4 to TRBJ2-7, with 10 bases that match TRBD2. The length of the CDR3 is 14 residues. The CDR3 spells CASSLSSGSYAQYF. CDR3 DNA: TGTGCCAGCAGTTTATCTAGCGGGAGCTACGCGCAGTACTTC.

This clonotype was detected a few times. The CDR3 sequence is CASSQVGYSNQPQHF. CDR3 bases: TGTGCCAGCAGCCAGGTCGGATATAGCAATCAGCCCCAGCATTTT. The chain combines TRBV5-8 with TRBJ1-5; no clear D gene. The CDR3 totals 15 residues. The V end lost 4 bases, the J end lost 0 bases, and 11 bases lay between the germline ends. Germline values: CDR1 SGHTS, CDR2 YDEGEE. The whole variable domain, remainder taken from reference TRBV5-8 and TRBJ1-5, is EAGVTQSPTHLIKTRGQQATLRCSPISGHTSVYWYQQALGLGLQFLLWYDEGEERNRGNFPPRFSGRQFPNYSSELNVNALELEDSALYLCASSQVGYSNQPQHFGDGTRLSIL.